These 10 T cell receptor beta chains were all obtained from the same sample, sequenced in a study of blood T cells in healthy people across ages. The use of a sample-barcoded 5' primer and a J-beta primer mix characterized a second PCR of 7 to 11 cycles. TCRdb reprocessed the 5' RACE reads with MiXCR, giving one entry per CDR3 protein. The sample gives approximately 680,000 distinct CDR3 sequences, about 30% of which show up once; 15% is in the top ten. Sample: blood. These receptors came from a woman older than 75 in good health.

This clonotype was recorded a few times. The rearrangement uses TRBV20-1 and TRBJ2-1; TRBD2 agrees at 9 bases. V dropped 6 bases and J dropped 8; count of bases not matched to a gene: 5. The CDR3 is 12 residues long. Germline V gene lookup returns CDR1 DFQATT and CDR2 SNEGSKA (reference sequence). The CDR3 bases are TGCAGTGCCCCTAGCGGGGTTGATGAGCAGTTCTTC. Protein product: CSAPSGVDEQFF.

The rearrangement uses TRBV20-1 and TRBJ2-3, with D possibly matching TRBD2 (5 bases). The V end was cut by 3 bases, the J end by 2 bases, with 15 bases between. CDR3 length: 15 residues. The germline V gene encodes CDR1 DFQATT and CDR2 SNEGSKA (reference sequence). CDR3 amino acids: CSASHRAGPTDTQYF. The CDR3, as DNA: TGCAGTGCTAGTCACCGGGCGGGCCCCACAGATACGCAGTATTTT.

This clonotype came up a few times. A much larger clone differs from this one at a single base, so this may be a read error. This sequence joins TRBV28 and TRBJ2-7, with a possible D match to TRBD1 (5 bases). V lost 6 bases and J lost 7, with 31 bases in between. The CDR3 is made up of 18 amino acids. Germline assignment: CDR1 MDHEN and CDR2 SYDVKM. The chain's CDR3 is CASSTMQGNGLVYNEQYF. CDR3 in DNA: TGTGCCAGCAGCACAATGCAGGGTAACGGTCTCGTTTACAATGAGCAGTACTTC.

This clonotype has at least ten counts. The chain employs TRBV20-1 and TRBJ2-5, with 9 bases identical to TRBD1. With 2 bases clipped from V and 4 bases from J, the junction kept 8 bases outside the gene matches. This CDR3 has 15 amino acids. Germline V gene lookup returns CDR1 DFQATT and CDR2 SNEGSKA (reference sequence). In DNA form, the CDR3 reads TGCAGTGCTAGAAACCTACAGGGGGCGGGAGAGACCCAGTACTTC. Encoded protein: CSARNLQGAGETQYF.

Of note for this clonotype: A much larger clone differs by one base, so this may be a read error. The chain is built from TRBV7-2 and TRBJ1-1; D may be TRBD1 (5 bases). V shed 2 bases and J shed 7 bases, with 14 bases lying between them. Germline CDR1 SGHTA, CDR2 FQGNSA. CDR3 length: 14 residues. This CDR3 reads CASSLNKGSSEAFF. Written as DNA, the CDR3 is TGTGCCAGCAGCTTAAATAAGGGGAGTAGTGAAGCTTTCTTT.

The CDR3 DNA reads as TGTGCCAGCGACCGAGGTTACGGCACTGAAGCTTTCTTT. Its translation is CASDRGYGTEAFF. This chain joins TRBV7-8 and TRBJ1-1; D is unresolved. Germline V gives CDR1 SGHVS, CDR2 FQNEAQ. The CDR3 loop spans 13 amino acids. Trimming stripped 8 bases from V and 4 bases from J, with 14 bases between. The variable domain in full, with the rest retrieved from reference TRBV7-8 and TRBJ1-1, is GAGVSQSPRYKVAKRGQDVALRCDPISGHVSLFWYQQALGQGPEFLTYFQNEAQLDKSGLPSDRFFAERPEGSVSTLKIQRTQQEDSAVYLCASDRGYGTEAFFGQGTRLTVV.

This clonotype has at least ten counts. This chain links TRBV6-2 or TRBV6-3 with TRBJ1-5, with TRBD1 identical over 10 bases. The CDR3 is 14 residues long. Germline V gene sequence: CDR1 MNHEY, CDR2 SVGEGT. V dropped 6 bases and J dropped 3; count of bases not matched to a gene: 2. In DNA form, the CDR3 reads TGTGCCAGCAGGACAGGGGGCATCAATCAGCCCCAGCATTTT. It translates to CASRTGGINQPQHF.

The chain uses TRBV11-2 and TRBJ1-6; D is unclear. The V and J ends lost 2 bases and 8 bases respectively, with 7 bases between them. This CDR3 is built from 13 residues. Germline CDR1 is SGHAT and CDR2 is FQNNGV. Written as DNA, the CDR3 is TGTGCCAGCAGCTTATATGTGGATTCACCCCTCCACTTT. Amino acids: CASSLYVDSPLHF.

The rearrangement links TRBV7-9 to TRBJ1-1, with a possible D match to TRBD1 (6 bases). This CDR3 comprises 12 residues. Germline V gives CDR1 SEHNR, CDR2 FQNEAQ (reference sequence). V gave up 3 bases and J gave up 11 bases, with 13 bases separating them. The CDR3 sequence is CASSFNRVSAFF. The DNA for the CDR3 is TGTGCCAGCAGCTTCAACAGGGTCTCGGCTTTCTTT.

This clonotype was counted many times. The J gene is TRBJ1-6, the V gene TRBV4-2, with TRBD1 identical over 7 bases. The ends lost 0 bases at V and 7 bases at J; junction bases unmatched: 0. The CDR3 runs to 14 residues. CDR1 LGHNA and CDR2 YNFKEQ come from the germline V gene. The DNA for the CDR3 is TGTGCCAGCAGCCAAGAGGACAGGAATTCACCCCTCCACTTT. Protein sequence: CASSQEDRNSPLHF.